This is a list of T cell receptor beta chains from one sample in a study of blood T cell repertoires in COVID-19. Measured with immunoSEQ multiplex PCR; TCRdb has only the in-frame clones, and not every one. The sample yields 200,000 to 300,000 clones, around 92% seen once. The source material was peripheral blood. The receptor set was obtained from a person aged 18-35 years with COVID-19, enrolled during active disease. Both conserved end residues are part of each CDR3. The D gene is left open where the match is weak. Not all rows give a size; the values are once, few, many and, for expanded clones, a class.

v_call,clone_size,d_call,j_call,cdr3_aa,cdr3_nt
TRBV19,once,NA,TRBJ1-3,CASSIRVRNTIYF,TGTGCCAGTAGTATCCGTGTAAGAAACACCATATATTTT
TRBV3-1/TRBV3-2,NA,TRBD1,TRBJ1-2,CASSQGQGHGYTF,TGTGCCAGCAGCCAAGGACAGGGGCACGGCTACACCTTC
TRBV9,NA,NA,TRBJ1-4,CASSALQEGEKLFF,TGTGCCAGCAGCGCCTTACAGGAGGGGGAAAAACTGTTTTTT
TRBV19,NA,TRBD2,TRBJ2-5,CASSIIGAGRETQYF,TGTGCCAGTAGTATAATAGGAGCGGGAAGGGAGACCCAGTACTTC
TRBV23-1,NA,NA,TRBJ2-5,CASSQLEGKGQETQYF,TGCGCCAGCAGTCAATTGGAGGGGAAGGGACAAGAGACCCAGTACTTC
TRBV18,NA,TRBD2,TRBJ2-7,CASSPHSGGPYEQYF,TGTGCCAGCTCACCACACTCGGGAGGGCCCTACGAGCAGTACTTC
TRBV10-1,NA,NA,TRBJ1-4,CASNKGRGEKLFF,TGCGCCAGCAACAAAGGAAGAGGTGAAAAACTGTTTTTT
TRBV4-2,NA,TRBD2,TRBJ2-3,CASSQEPSGRDYTQYF,TGTGCCAGCAGCCAAGAGCCTAGCGGGAGGGATTATACGCAGTATTTT
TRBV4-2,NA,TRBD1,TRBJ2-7,CASSQAGQDTYEQYF,TGTGCCAGCAGCCAAGCGGGACAGGACACCTACGAGCAGTACTTC
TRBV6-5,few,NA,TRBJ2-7,CATGQLDYEQYF,TGTGCCACAGGACAGCTCGACTACGAGCAGTACTTC
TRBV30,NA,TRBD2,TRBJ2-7,CAWSVATSYYEQYF,TGTGCCTGGAGTGTGGCGACTAGCTATTACGAGCAGTACTTC
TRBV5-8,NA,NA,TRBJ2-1,CASRRGGGAPVNEQFF,TGTGCCAGCAGACGGGGAGGGGGGGCCCCTGTTAATGAGCAGTTCTTC